This entry describes one T cell receptor beta chain. These data come from a study of cytomegalovirus exposure and HLA in healthy donors. Turning to the study itself: The study's early data release held 75 million to 95 million unique TCRs from HLA-typed donors.

V was shortened by 1 base and J by 5 bases, with 8 bases between the two germline ends. The CDR3 loop spans 13 amino acids. Per germline, CDR1 MNHEY and CDR2 SMNVEV (reference sequence). A multiplex PCR was run with 60 Vbeta primers and 13 Jbeta primers. Per the study methods: Tens of millions of unique TCR beta chains, 9.5 million to 11 million of them shared, were counted by a later analysis. The assay was immunoSEQ multiplex PCR, and TCRdb's table has in-frame clones only and misses some. The V and J calls and clone size come from that table; D and trimming were worked out from the DNA. The sample has about 130,000 clones, 73% seen once.

The TCR comes from a woman aged 40 to 50 in good health and CMV-seropositive. Sequencing was done on a sample of PBMCs. V is TRBV27 and J is TRBJ2-5; D gene ambiguous. For the CDR3, the DNA is TGTGCCAGCAGTTTATGGTTAGATGAGACCCAGTACTTC. Translation: CASSLWLDETQYF.